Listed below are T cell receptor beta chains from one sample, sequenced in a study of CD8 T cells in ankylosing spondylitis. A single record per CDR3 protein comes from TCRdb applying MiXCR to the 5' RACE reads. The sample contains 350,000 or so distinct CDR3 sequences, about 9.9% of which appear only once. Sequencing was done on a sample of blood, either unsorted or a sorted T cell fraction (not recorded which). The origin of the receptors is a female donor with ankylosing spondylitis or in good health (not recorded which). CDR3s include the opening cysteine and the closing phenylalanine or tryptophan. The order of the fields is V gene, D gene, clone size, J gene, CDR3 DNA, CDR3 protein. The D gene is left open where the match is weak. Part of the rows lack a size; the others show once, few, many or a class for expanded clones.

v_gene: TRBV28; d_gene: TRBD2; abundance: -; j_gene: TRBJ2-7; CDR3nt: TGTGCCAGCAGGGGCCCCCGGGGGGACTACGAGCAGTACTTC; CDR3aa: CASRGPRGDYEQYF
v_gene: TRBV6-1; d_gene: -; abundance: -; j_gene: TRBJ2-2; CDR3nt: TGTGCCAGCTCCTCGGGACACTACACCGGGGAGCTGTTTTTT; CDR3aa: CASSSGHYTGELFF
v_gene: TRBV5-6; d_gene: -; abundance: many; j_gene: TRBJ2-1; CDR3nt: TGTGCCAGCAGCTTGGGACAGTTGGGACGCGAGCAGTTCTTC; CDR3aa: CASSLGQLGREQFF
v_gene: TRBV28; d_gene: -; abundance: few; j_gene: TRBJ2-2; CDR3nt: TGTGCCAGCAGTTACCCCGGGAGTGGTACCGGGGAGCTGTTTTTT; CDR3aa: CASSYPGSGTGELFF
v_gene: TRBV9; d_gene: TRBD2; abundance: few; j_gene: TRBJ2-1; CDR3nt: TGTGCCAGCAGCCCAACCTCGCAGCGGGGGGGCCTCAATGAGCAGTTCTTC; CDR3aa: CASSPTSQRGGLNEQFF
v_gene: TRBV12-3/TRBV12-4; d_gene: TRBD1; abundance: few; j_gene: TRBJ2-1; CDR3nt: TGTGCCAGCAGGGGGGGACAGGGGAAGTTCTTC; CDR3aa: CASRGGQGKFF
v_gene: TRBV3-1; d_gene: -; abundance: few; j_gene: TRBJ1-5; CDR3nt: TGTGCCAGCAGCCAAGGTTGGGATCAGCCCCAGCATTTT; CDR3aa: CASSQGWDQPQHF
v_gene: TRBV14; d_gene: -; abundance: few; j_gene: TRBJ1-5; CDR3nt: TGTGCCAGCAGCCAAGACATGGATCAGCCCCAGCATTTT; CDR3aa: CASSQDMDQPQHF
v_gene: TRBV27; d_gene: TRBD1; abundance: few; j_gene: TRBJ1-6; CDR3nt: TGTGCCAGCAGTCCCCGGGACAGGGCTTCACCCCTCCACTTT; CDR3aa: CASSPRDRASPLHF
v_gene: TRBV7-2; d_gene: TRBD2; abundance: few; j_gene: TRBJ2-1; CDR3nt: TGTGCCAGCAGCAAGAGACTAGCGGGAGTATTCTTC; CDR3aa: CASSKRLAGVFF
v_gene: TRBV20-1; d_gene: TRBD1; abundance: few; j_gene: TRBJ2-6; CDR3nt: TGCAGTGCTAGAGCAAGGGACAGCCGGTCCTCTGGGGCCAACGTCCTGACTTTC; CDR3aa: CSARARDSRSSGANVLTF
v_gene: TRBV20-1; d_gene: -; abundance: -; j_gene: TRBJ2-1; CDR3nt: TGCAGTGTCCCCCGTCGGCGGGAAAGATACAATGAGCAGTTCTTC; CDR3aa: CSVPRRRERYNEQFF
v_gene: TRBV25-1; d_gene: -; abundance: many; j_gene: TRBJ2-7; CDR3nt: TGTGCCAGCAGTAAAGCGCTTACCTACGAGCAGTACTTC; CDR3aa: CASSKALTYEQYF
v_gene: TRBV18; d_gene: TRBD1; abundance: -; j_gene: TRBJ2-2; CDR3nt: TGTGCCAGCTCACCAATTGGGACAGCCGGGGAGCTGTTTTTT; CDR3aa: CASSPIGTAGELFF
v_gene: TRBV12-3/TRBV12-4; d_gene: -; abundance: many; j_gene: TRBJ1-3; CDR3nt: TGTGCCAGCAGTCTCGGGCTCTCTGGAAACACCATATATTTT; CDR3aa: CASSLGLSGNTIYF
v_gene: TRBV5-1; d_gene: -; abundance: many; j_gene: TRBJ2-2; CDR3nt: TGCGCCAGCAGTCAAAGTATGAACACCGGGGAGCTGTTTTTT; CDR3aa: CASSQSMNTGELFF
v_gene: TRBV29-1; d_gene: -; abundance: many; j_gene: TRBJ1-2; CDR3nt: TGCAGCGTTCTCGGGAGGGCGGACTATGGCTACACCTTC; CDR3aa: CSVLGRADYGYTF
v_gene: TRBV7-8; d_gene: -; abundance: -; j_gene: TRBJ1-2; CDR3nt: TGTGCCAGCAGCAGACGGGTTAACTATGGCTACACCTTC; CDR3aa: CASSRRVNYGYTF
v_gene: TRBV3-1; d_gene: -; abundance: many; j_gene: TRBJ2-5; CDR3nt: TGTGCCAGCAGCCAAGTCCTAGAGACCCAGTACTTC; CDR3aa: CASSQVLETQYF
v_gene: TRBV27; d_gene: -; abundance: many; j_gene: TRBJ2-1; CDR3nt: TGTGCCAGCACGAGGACTGTTAACAATGAGCAGTTCTTC; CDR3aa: CASTRTVNNEQFF
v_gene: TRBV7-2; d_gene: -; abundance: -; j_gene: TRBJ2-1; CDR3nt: TGTGCCAGCAGCCTACAGGGGACTTCCTACAATGAGCAGTTCTTC; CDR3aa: CASSLQGTSYNEQFF
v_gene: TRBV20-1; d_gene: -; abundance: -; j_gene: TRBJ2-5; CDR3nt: TGCAGTGCCCTTTATAGGGAGACCCAGTACTTC; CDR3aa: CSALYRETQYF
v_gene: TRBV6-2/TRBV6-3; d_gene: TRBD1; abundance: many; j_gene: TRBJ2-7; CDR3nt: TGTGCCAGCAGTTTCTACTGGACAGGGGGATTAAGAAACGAGCAGTACTTC; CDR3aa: CASSFYWTGGLRNEQYF
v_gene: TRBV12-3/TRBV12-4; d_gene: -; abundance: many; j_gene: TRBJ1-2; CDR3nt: TGTGCCAGCAGTTCCTCCCCGGGGGCTGGTGGCTACACCTTC; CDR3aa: CASSSSPGAGGYTF
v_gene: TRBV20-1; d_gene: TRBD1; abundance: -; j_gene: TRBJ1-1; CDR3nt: TGCAGTGCTAACAGGGGTATGAACACTGAAGCTTTCTTT; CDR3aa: CSANRGMNTEAFF
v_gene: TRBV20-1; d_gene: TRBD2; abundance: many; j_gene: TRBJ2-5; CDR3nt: TGCAGTGCTCCCAGACTAGCGGGGGAACAAGAGACCCAGTACTTC; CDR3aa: CSAPRLAGEQETQYF
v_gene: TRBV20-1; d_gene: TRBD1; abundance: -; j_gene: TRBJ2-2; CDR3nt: TGCAGTGCTGGGGGACAGGGGACCGGGGAGCTGTTTTTT; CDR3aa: CSAGGQGTGELFF
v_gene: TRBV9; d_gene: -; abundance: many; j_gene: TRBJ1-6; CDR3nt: TGTGCCAGCAGCGCAACAGGTGCCAATTCACCCCTCCACTTT; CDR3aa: CASSATGANSPLHF
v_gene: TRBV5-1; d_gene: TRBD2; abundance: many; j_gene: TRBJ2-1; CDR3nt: TGCGCCAGCAGCTTGGCCCTTCTAGCGGGAGGGCAGTTCTTC; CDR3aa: CASSLALLAGGQFF
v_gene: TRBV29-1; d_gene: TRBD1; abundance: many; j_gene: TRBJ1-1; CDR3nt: TGCAGCGTTGAAGTGGGAGAGGGACAGCCAATGAACACTGAAGCTTTCTTT; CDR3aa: CSVEVGEGQPMNTEAFF
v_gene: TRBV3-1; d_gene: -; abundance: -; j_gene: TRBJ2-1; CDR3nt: TGTGCCAGCAGCCAAGGGATAGCCTACAATGAGCAGTTCTTC; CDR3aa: CASSQGIAYNEQFF
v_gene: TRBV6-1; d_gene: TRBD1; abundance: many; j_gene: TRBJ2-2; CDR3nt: TGTGCCAGCAGCCGACAGGGGGATACAACCGGGGAGCTGTTTTTT; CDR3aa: CASSRQGDTTGELFF
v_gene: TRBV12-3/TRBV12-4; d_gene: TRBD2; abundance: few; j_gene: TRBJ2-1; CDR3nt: TGTGCCAGCAGTTTATCAGTAGCGGGACTCCCGGCTGAGCAGTTCTTC; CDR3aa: CASSLSVAGLPAEQFF
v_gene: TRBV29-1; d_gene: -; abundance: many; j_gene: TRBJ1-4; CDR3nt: TGCAGCGTTGTATTTGGTGGTGAAAAACTGTTTTTT; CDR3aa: CSVVFGGEKLFF
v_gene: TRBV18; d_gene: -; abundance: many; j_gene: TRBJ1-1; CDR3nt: TGTGCCAGCTCACCAGAATCCACTGAAGCTTTCTTT; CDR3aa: CASSPESTEAFF